Each of the 24 T cell receptor beta chains below was sequenced from the same sample in a study of control samples from healthy donors and cancer patients. This table comes from immunoSEQ multiplex PCR, and its TCRdb copy is limited to in-frame clones, with some not included. Among roughly 80,000 clones, roughly nine tenths were seen once, and the ten largest hold about 5.5%. What was sequenced was blood. The receptors originated from a man aged 50 to 59 in good health.

The chain has TRBV2 and TRBJ1-3; D perhaps matches TRBD1 (6 bases). V was pared by 5 bases and J by 8 bases, with 13 bases between. Germline CDR1 and CDR2: SNHLY and FYNNEI. The CDR3 is 13 residues long. The CDR3 spells CASSPTRGDTIYF. The CDR3 DNA follows: TGTGCCAGCAGTCCGACGAGGGGGGACACCATATATTTT.

This clone was counted a few times. The chain recombines TRBV18 with TRBJ1-2; D gene unclear. The CDR3 has 14 residues. V was pared by 2 bases and J by 2 bases, with 9 bases between. Germline V gene sequence: CDR1 KGHSH, CDR2 LQKENI. The CDR3 reads CASSPGSRNYGYTF. The CDR3 DNA follows: TGTGCCAGCTCACCAGGCTCAAGGAACTATGGCTACACCTTC.

J is TRBJ2-5 and V is TRBV27; D is undetermined. The ends were cut back, 7 bases at V and 5 bases at J, with 11 bases in the middle. CDR3 length equals 12 residues. Germline CDR1 is MNHEY and CDR2 is SMNVEV (reference sequence). CDR3 nucleotide sequence: TGTGCCAGCAAGGCGAGGTCGGAGACCCAGTACTTC. Protein product: CASKARSETQYF.

The chain links TRBV10-1 to TRBJ1-1; perhaps TRBD1 as D (6 bases). Germline CDR1 WNHNN, CDR2 SYGVQD (reference sequence). The CDR3 runs to 15 residues. Trimming took 0 bases from V and 1 from J, leaving 9 bases between them. In DNA form, the CDR3 reads TGCGCCAGCAGTGAGTCGTTACAGGGGAACACTGAAGCTTTCTTT. It yields the protein CASSESLQGNTEAFF.

This chain joins TRBV5-5 and TRBJ2-7; D is perhaps TRBD2 (5 bases). The V gene's germline CDR1 is SGHKS and CDR2 YYEKEE (reference sequence). The V end lost 4 bases, the J end lost 5 bases, and 19 bases lay between the germline ends. This CDR3 comprises 15 residues. CDR3 in amino acids: CASSHPGNGGHEQYF. For the CDR3, the DNA is TGTGCCAGCAGCCACCCGGGTAACGGAGGACACGAGCAGTACTTC. Variable domain in full (rest from reference TRBV5-5 and TRBJ2-7): DAGVTQSPTHLIKTRGQQVTLRCSPISGHKSVSWYQQVLGQGPQFIFQYYEKEERGRGNFPDRFSARQFPNYSSELNVNALLLGDSALYLCASSHPGNGGHEQYFGPGTRLTVT.

The rearrangement links TRBV5-6 to TRBJ1-1; no clear D gene. Germline V gives CDR1 SGHDT, CDR2 YYEEEE. The germline V and J ends were trimmed by 0 bases and 0 bases, with 6 bases remaining between them. The CDR3 is 14 residues long. The chain's CDR3 is CASSLGPMNTEAFF. The CDR3 DNA follows: TGTGCCAGCAGCTTGGGTCCTATGAACACTGAAGCTTTCTTT.

This chain connects TRBV6-5 to TRBJ2-5; D ambiguous. Germline CDR1 is MNHEY and CDR2 is SVGAGI. The CDR3 has 15 residues. The germline V and J ends were trimmed by 2 bases and 5 bases, with 15 bases remaining between them. The CDR3 reads CASSYDRRVGETQYF. CDR3 nucleotide sequence: TGTGCCAGCAGTTACGACCGGAGAGTGGGGGAGACCCAGTACTTC.

The rearrangement links TRBV5-1 to TRBJ1-4; no clear D. This CDR3 contains 12 residues. V lost 1 base and J lost 8, with 6 bases in between. Germline CDR1 and CDR2: SGHRS and YFSETQ. In DNA, the CDR3 is TGCGCCAGCAGCTTGACACCCGAAAAACTGTTTTTT. Its translation: CASSLTPEKLFF. Full variable domain (missing parts from reference TRBV5-1 and TRBJ1-4): KAGVTQTPRYLIKTRGQQVTLSCSPISGHRSVSWYQQTPGQGLQFLFEYFSETQRNKGNFPGRFSGRQFSNSRSEMNVSTLELGDSALYLCASSLTPEKLFFGSGTQLSVL.

This clone has a single count. The chain combines TRBV27 with TRBJ1-1; 10 nucleotides line up with TRBD1. The CDR3 runs 16 residues. Germline CDR1 is MNHEY and CDR2 is SMNVEV (reference sequence). Trimming at V came to 3 bases and at J to 1 base, leaving 5 bases not matched to a gene. The chain's CDR3 is CASSFLRDRGNTEAFF. The CDR3 nucleotides read TGTGCCAGCAGTTTTCTCCGGGACAGGGGGAACACTGAAGCTTTCTTT.

This chain joins TRBV30 and TRBJ2-1; no clear D gene. Per the germline V gene, CDR1 is GTSNPN and CDR2 is SVGIG (reference sequence). This CDR3 is built from 12 residues. V lost 4 bases and J 6 bases, leaving 10 bases between the germline ends. The CDR3 sequence: CAWNEHLNEQFF. The CDR3 DNA sequence: TGTGCCTGGAACGAACATCTCAATGAGCAGTTCTTC.

This sequence joins TRBV5-1 and TRBJ1-1; 7 nucleotides match TRBD1. The CDR3 is 13 residues long. Germline CDR1 is SGHRS and CDR2 is YFSETQ. Losses at the gene ends were 4 bases for V and 4 bases for J; bases not matched to a gene: 4. In DNA form, the CDR3 reads TGCGCCAGCAGCAATGCAGGGGGCACTGAAGCTTTCTTT. Translated: CASSNAGGTEAFF.

This rearrangement joins TRBV7-8 to TRBJ1-4; D not resolved. CDR3 size: 14 residues. V was trimmed by 1 base and J by 8 bases, leaving 11 bases between them. The V gene's germline CDR1 is SGHVS and CDR2 FQNEAQ. The CDR3 DNA sequence: TGTGCCAGCAGCTTAGGACGACCCCAGGAAAAACTGTTTTTT. Translating gives CASSLGRPQEKLFF.

This chain uses TRBV29-1 with TRBJ2-1; a weak D match, TRBD2 (6 bases). This CDR3 has 11 residues. Germline assignment: CDR1 SQVTM and CDR2 ANQGSEA. Deletions cut 7 bases from V and 10 bases from J, with 14 bases between. CDR3 bases: TGCAGCGCCGCTCCGGGGGAGGAGCAGTTCTTC. Amino acids: CSAAPGEEQFF.

The CDR3 spells CACGKWSGPGANVLTF. DNA of the CDR3: TGTGCCTGCGGGAAATGGTCCGGGCCTGGGGCCAACGTCCTGACTTTC. This rearrangement joins TRBV30 to TRBJ2-6; D is possibly TRBD2 (5 bases). V was cut by 6 bases and J by 2 bases, with 17 bases left in between. This CDR3 has 16 residues. Germline assignment: CDR1 GTSNPN and CDR2 SVGIG (reference sequence).

The genes are TRBV27 and TRBJ2-1, with a tentative D call TRBD1 (5 bases). Germline V gives CDR1 MNHEY, CDR2 SMNVEV (reference sequence). The V end lost 3 bases, the J end lost 0 bases, and 9 bases lay between the germline ends. The CDR3 loop spans 15 amino acids. CDR3: CASSLTASSYNEQFF. In DNA, the CDR3 is TGTGCCAGCAGTTTGACAGCAAGCTCCTACAATGAGCAGTTCTTC.

This chain uses TRBV19 with TRBJ1-5; D remains ambiguous. Germline CDR1 is LNHDA and CDR2 is SQIVND (reference sequence). CDR3 length equals 13 residues. The V end lost 7 bases, the J end lost 4 bases, and 11 bases lay between the germline ends. CDR3 region: CASTGRANQPQHF. The CDR3 DNA follows: TGTGCCAGTACCGGTAGAGCGAATCAGCCCCAGCATTTT.

The V call is TRBV2, the J call TRBJ1-4; no definite D call. The germline V gene encodes CDR1 SNHLY and CDR2 FYNNEI. The length of the CDR3 is 17 residues. V lost 6 bases and J 0 bases, leaving 17 bases between the germline ends. The CDR3 DNA reads TGTGCCAGCAGAGACCACCGACTAGGAGCAACTAATGAAAAACTGTTTTTT. Protein product: CASRDHRLGATNEKLFF.

V and J are TRBV5-1 and TRBJ1-1, with 7 positions matching TRBD1. The V gene end was trimmed by 4 bases and the J gene end by 5 bases; junction bases not matched to a gene: 5. Looked up from germline, CDR1 is SGHRS and CDR2 is YFSETQ. CDR3 length: 13 residues. The CDR3 region has the DNA TGCGCCAGCAGCGTAGCAGGGGGAACTGAAGCTTTCTTT. Its translation: CASSVAGGTEAFF.

This chain links TRBV4-1 with TRBJ2-5; 12 bases are a match to TRBD2. The CDR3 covers 18 residues. CDR1 and CDR2 from the germline V gene are MGHRA and YSYEKL. With V trimmed by 0 bases and J by 4 bases, 9 bases remained unmatched. CDR3 region: CASSQDSLAGGGGETQYF. CDR3 bases: TGCGCCAGCAGCCAAGATAGCCTAGCGGGGGGGGGCGGAGAGACCCAGTACTTC.

The count of this clone is one. V is TRBV18 and J is TRBJ2-7, with D perhaps matching TRBD2 (6 bases). The CDR3 is 14 residues long. Trimming took off 6 bases at V and 5 bases at J, with 17 bases between the two ends. The germline V gene has CDR1 KGHSH and CDR2 LQKENI. CDR3 loop: CASSRMEGRNEQYF. In DNA, the CDR3 is TGTGCCAGCTCCCGCATGGAGGGGAGAAACGAGCAGTACTTC.

This sequence joins TRBV18 and TRBJ2-7, with a possible D match to TRBD2 (6 bases). The CDR3 length is 15 residues. Germline V gives CDR1 KGHSH, CDR2 LQKENI. Trimming cost V 2 bases and J 6 bases, with 17 bases left between them. The CDR3 loop reads CASSPGGKWGLEQYF. The CDR3 DNA follows: TGTGCCAGCTCACCAGGGGGGAAGTGGGGCCTCGAGCAGTACTTC.

The chain is built from TRBV29-1 and TRBJ2-7; possible D gene TRBD2, 7 bases. V shed 4 bases and J shed 2 bases, with 15 bases lying between them. CDR3 length equals 14 residues. Germline V gives CDR1 SQVTM, CDR2 ANQGSEA. CDR3 protein: CSVVSRGATYEQYF. The DNA of the CDR3 is TGCAGCGTTGTAAGTCGGGGGGCAACCTACGAGCAGTACTTC.

V is TRBV5-1 and J is TRBJ2-5; TRBD1 agrees at 7 bases. The CDR3 length is 16 residues. Germline V gene lookup returns CDR1 SGHRS and CDR2 YFSETQ. Trimming removed 6 bases from V and 5 bases from J; junction bases left unmatched: 16. CDR3 sequence (DNA): TGCGCCAGCACCATGGCATCAGGGGGATTAGGGGAGACCCAGTACTTC. Amino acids: CASTMASGGLGETQYF.

The genes are TRBV7-9 and TRBJ2-2; no reliable D call. In germline, CDR1 is SEHNR, CDR2 FQNEAQ (reference sequence). This CDR3 has 14 residues. Deletions cut 2 bases from V and 2 bases from J, with 6 bases between. CDR3 sequence reads: CASSLSHNTGELFF. CDR3 sequence (DNA): TGTGCCAGCAGCTTATCACATAACACCGGGGAGCTGTTTTTT. Supplemented by reference TRBV7-9 and TRBJ2-2, the full variable domain reads DTGVSQNPRHKITKRGQNVTFRCDPISEHNRLYWYRQTLGQGPEFLTYFQNEAQLEKSRLLSDRFSAERPKGSFSTLEIQRTEQGDSAMYLCASSLSHNTGELFFGEGSRLTVL.